The 22 T cell receptor beta chains below all came from one sample that was sequenced in a study of early T cells in non-severe SARS-CoV-2 infection. TCRdb reprocessed the 5' RACE reads with MiXCR, giving one entry per CDR3 protein. Of some 80,000 distinct CDR3 sequences in the sample, 10% were seen once. The starting material was whole blood, obtained at baseline. These receptors all come from an adult who was a healthcare worker with PCR-confirmed SARS-CoV-2 infection or an uninfected control (not recorded which).

This clonotype was seen more than once but under ten times. This rearrangement joins TRBV20-1 to TRBJ2-7; D not certain. V was pared by 7 bases and J by 2 bases, with 9 bases between. The CDR3 has 11 residues. The V gene's germline CDR1 is DFQATT and CDR2 SNEGSKA (reference sequence). The CDR3 spells CSVETTYEQYF. For the CDR3, the DNA is TGCAGTGTGGAAACTACCTACGAGCAGTACTTC.

In this sample, this clonotype turned up a few times. The CDR3 loop is CASSPKQAQYF. The CDR3 DNA follows: TGTGCCAGCAGCCCCAAACAGGCGCAGTACTTC. This chain joins TRBV28 and TRBJ2-7; possibly TRBD1 for D (5 bases). Trimming took off 6 bases at V and 9 bases at J, with 12 bases between the two ends. Per germline, CDR1 MDHEN and CDR2 SYDVKM. The CDR3 totals 11 residues.

Ten or more counts support this clonotype. V usage is TRBV3-1 and J usage is TRBJ1-1, with TRBD1 matching over 7 bases. The CDR3 is made up of 14 amino acids. V lost 6 bases to trimming and J lost 5 bases; unmatched junction nucleotides: 9. The germline CDR1 and CDR2 sequences are LGHDT and YNNKEL (reference sequence). The CDR3 bases are TGTGCCAGCAGAGAAACAGGGGCCGGGACTGAAGCTTTCTTT. Protein: CASRETGAGTEAFF.

This clonotype was counted only a few times. CDR3 in amino acids: CASSWPSSNEQFF. CDR3 DNA: TGCGCCAGCAGCTGGCCTAGCTCGAATGAGCAGTTCTTC. The chain links TRBV5-1 to TRBJ2-1, with D possibly TRBD2 on 5 matching bases. Deletions cut 3 bases from V and 7 bases from J, with 11 bases between. This CDR3 has 13 amino acids. Germline-derived CDR1 and CDR2 are SGHRS and YFSETQ.

This chain joins TRBV20-1 and TRBJ2-1; D possibly corresponds to TRBD2 (5 bases). Deletions cut 5 bases from V and 6 bases from J, with 14 bases between. The germline gives CDR1 DFQATT, CDR2 SNEGSKA (reference sequence). The CDR3 is 13 amino acids. The CDR3 sequence is CSAPPAVGNEQFF. The CDR3 DNA is TGCAGTGCTCCCCCAGCGGTGGGCAATGAGCAGTTCTTC.

This clonotype was found a few times. The gene calls are TRBV28 and TRBJ2-7; tentatively, D is TRBD2 (6 bases). Trimming cost V 5 bases and J 6 bases, with 20 bases left between them. The CDR3 consists of 15 residues. Germline lookup yields CDR1 MDHEN and CDR2 SYDVKM. The CDR3 DNA sequence: TGTGCCAGCAGTCCCTGGTCCGGGGGAACTGGCGAGCAGTACTTC. It is translated as CASSPWSGGTGEQYF.

A remark on this clonotype: A junction boundary mismatches the germline segment, possibly from a read error. This chain uses TRBV5-4 with TRBJ2-7; weak D call: TRBD1 (5 bases). The CDR3 is 13 residues long. Per the germline V gene, CDR1 is SGHNT and CDR2 is YYREEE (reference sequence). The CDR3 sequence is CTSSLGLSYEQYF. The CDR3 region has the DNA TGTACCAGCAGCTTGGGGCTTTCCTACGAGCAGTACTTC.

This clonotype was seen repeatedly, ten times or more. This chain joins TRBV12-3 or TRBV12-4 and TRBJ2-1; 13 bases are shared with TRBD2. This CDR3 comprises 15 residues. V was pared by 3 bases and J by 6 bases, with 2 bases of the junction left unmatched. The CDR3 DNA sequence: TGTGCCAGCAGTTTGGGACTAGCGGGGATCAATGAGCAGTTCTTC. It translates to CASSLGLAGINEQFF.

This clonotype occurred many times. The chain employs TRBV10-3 and TRBJ2-3; TRBD2 matches at 8 bases. Germline V gene sequence: CDR1 ENHRY, CDR2 SYGVKD. Trimming at V came to 10 bases and at J to 2 bases, leaving 32 bases not matched to a gene. The CDR3 length is 22 residues. As DNA, the CDR3 is TGTGCCACACGACCGACGGGAGCCCGATCAGGGTCGAGCGGGAGACCCACAGATACGCAGTATTTT. It specifies CATRPTGARSGSSGRPTDTQYF.

The table lists this clonotype with many counts. The rearrangement joins TRBV27 to TRBJ1-1, with D possibly TRBD1 on 5 matching bases. V was shortened by 5 bases and J by 5 bases, with 24 bases between the two germline ends. The CDR3 length is 17 residues. CDR1 MNHEY and CDR2 SMNVEV come from the germline V gene (reference sequence). The CDR3 coding sequence is TGTGCCAGCAGTACCGTGGATCCCTGGGGCGGGGATACTGAAGCTTTCTTT. It codes for CASSTVDPWGGDTEAFF.

This clonotype was observed a few times. J is TRBJ1-1 and V is TRBV3-1; D gene unclear. V shed 5 bases and J shed 2 bases, with 6 bases lying between them. Germline CDR1 and CDR2: LGHDT and YNNKEL (reference sequence). The length of the CDR3 is 12 residues. The CDR3 DNA is TGTGCCAGCAGCTTATTTAACACTGAAGCTTTCTTT. This codes for CASSLFNTEAFF.

The chain couples TRBV20-1 to TRBJ2-1; TRBD2 aligns across 7 bases. V trimming: 3 bases; J trimming: 1 base; junction bases outside the gene matches: 9. This CDR3 has 16 residues. CDR1 DFQATT and CDR2 SNEGSKA come from the germline V gene (reference sequence). The CDR3 nucleotides are TGCAGTGCTAGGGCTTTATGGGAGGGGTCCTACAATGAGCAGTTCTTC. Translating gives CSARALWEGSYNEQFF.

This clonotype was seen ten or more times. This rearrangement joins TRBV25-1 to TRBJ2-1; D not resolved. V shed 2 bases and J shed 8 bases, with 4 bases lying between them. Germline loops: CDR1 MGHDK, CDR2 SYGVNS. The CDR3 spans 11 residues. This CDR3 reads CASSEIHEQFF. CDR3 nucleotide sequence: TGTGCCAGCAGTGAAATCCATGAGCAGTTCTTC.

V gene TRBV18 combines with J gene TRBJ2-1; D unclear. The CDR3 has 12 amino acids. The V gene lost 3 bases and the J gene lost 5 bases, with 5 bases spanning the gap. CDR1 and CDR2 from the germline V gene are KGHSH and LQKENI. The CDR3 region is CASSPTNNEQFF. In DNA, the CDR3 is TGTGCCAGCTCACCGACAAACAATGAGCAGTTCTTC.

In this sample, this clonotype turned up a few times. This chain joins TRBV6-1 and TRBJ1-4; 10 positions agree with TRBD1. CDR1 and CDR2 from the germline V gene are MNHNS and SASEGT. The ends lost 5 bases at V and 7 bases at J; junction bases unmatched: 7. The CDR3 runs 15 residues. The CDR3 DNA is TGTGCCAGCAGTCTAGACAGGGGGCGGACTGAAAAACTGTTTTTT. It is translated as CASSLDRGRTEKLFF.

This clonotype occurred many times. The rearrangement joins TRBV7-3 to TRBJ2-3; no clear D. Germline V gene sequence: CDR1 SGHTA, CDR2 FQGTGA. V lost 1 base and J 0 bases, leaving 5 bases between the germline ends. This CDR3 has 14 amino acids. DNA of the CDR3: TGTGCCAGCAGCTTAAGGGCCAGCACAGATACGCAGTATTTT. Residues: CASSLRASTDTQYF.

This rearrangement joins TRBV5-4 to TRBJ1-4; possibly TRBD1 for D (6 bases). Trimming cost V 4 bases and J 5 bases, with 15 bases left between them. CDR1 and CDR2 from the germline V gene are SGHNT and YYREEE (reference sequence). The CDR3 totals 15 residues. The CDR3 protein is CASSVQQGANEKLFF. CDR3 nucleotides: TGTGCCAGCAGCGTCCAACAGGGTGCAAATGAAAAACTGTTTTTT.

This clonotype has ten or more counts. The rearrangement links TRBV20-1 to TRBJ2-7; unclear D gene. The CDR3 has 16 residues. The ends were cut back, 4 bases at V and 2 bases at J, with 21 bases in the middle. CDR1 is DFQATT and CDR2 is SNEGSKA in the germline V gene (reference sequence). CDR3 bases: TGCAGTGCTATAGAATCTAAGGCGGCGATCCCCTACGAGCAGTACTTC. Amino acids: CSAIESKAAIPYEQYF.

This clonotype appeared a few times. This chain's CDR3 is CASSSPGTGSSSGANVLTF. The CDR3 coding sequence is TGTGCCAGCAGTTCTCCGGGGACAGGGTCATCCTCTGGGGCCAACGTCCTGACTTTC. The chain carries TRBV12-3 or TRBV12-4 and TRBJ2-6, with TRBD1 matching over 9 bases. V lost 4 bases and J lost 0; bases outside the gene matches: 10. The CDR3 spans 19 residues.

This clonotype was picked up many times. The rearrangement joins TRBV20-1 to TRBJ2-7, with TRBD2 matching over 7 bases. The CDR3 extends over 15 amino acids. Germline assignment: CDR1 DFQATT and CDR2 SNEGSKA (reference sequence). V was clipped by 2 bases and J by 2 bases; unmatched bases: 9. CDR3 sequence reads: CSARFPSGTPYEQYF. Here the CDR3 DNA reads TGCAGTGCTAGATTCCCTAGCGGAACTCCCTACGAGCAGTACTTC.

This clonotype was seen more than once but under ten times. V is TRBV5-5 and J is TRBJ2-5; 9 bases are shared with TRBD1. The germline CDR1 and CDR2 sequences are SGHKS and YYEKEE (reference sequence). Losses at the gene ends were 2 bases for V and 4 bases for J; bases not matched to a gene: 3. This CDR3 contains 14 residues. CDR3 nucleotides: TGTGCCAGCAGCTTTACAGGGGGCGGAGAGACCCAGTACTTC. Protein: CASSFTGGGETQYF.

This clonotype has ten or more counts. This sequence joins TRBV15 and TRBJ2-5; tentative D call: TRBD2 (5 bases). The germline gives CDR1 LNHNV, CDR2 YYDKDF (reference sequence). CDR3 length: 12 amino acids. Trimming shortened V by 5 bases and J by 5 bases, and 9 bases separated the two germline ends. CDR3 sequence reads: CATSPRGETQYF. As DNA, the CDR3 is TGTGCCACCAGCCCACGAGGGGAGACCCAGTACTTC.